This T cell receptor (beta chain) is from a study of cytomegalovirus exposure and HLA in healthy donors. Study observations and caveats: Testing in vitro showed a few CMV-associated chains specific for CMV antigens.

With 3 bases clipped from V and 2 bases from J, the junction kept 6 bases outside the gene matches. Germline V gene sequence: CDR1 LGHNA, CDR2 YSLEER. CDR3 length: 16 residues. Both 60 Vbeta primers and 13 Jbeta primers went into the PCR. The repertoire was sequenced with immunoSEQ multiplex PCR; TCRdb's copy has only in-frame clones and lacks some. This table holds about 140,000 clones. Of note for this clone: Its target is unknown.

Sequencing used PBMCs. This sequence was found in a woman aged 18-29 years in good health and CMV-seronegative. The chain links TRBV4-3 to TRBJ2-3; TRBD2 matches 9 bases. This CDR3 reads CASSHHLAGLTDTQYF. CDR3 sequence (DNA): TGCGCCAGCAGCCATCATCTAGCGGGGCTCACAGATACGCAGTATTTT.